This record looks at one TCR beta chain sequence and its context. This clone came up once. Its target antigen remains unknown. One base away there is no much larger clone; base qualities are not given. This sample was included in a study of CD4 T cells in lung cancer (dated by TCRdb to the late 2010s). At the level of the whole study: In the study, blood T cells of NSCLC patients were screened for responses to candidate mutation-encoded neoepitopes, and neoantigen-specific CD4+ T-cell clones and TCRs were isolated. Tumor and non-adjacent lung tissue were obtained from a few patients undergoing curative-intent resections for stage I-III non-small cell lung cancer. The patients who underwent resection had lung adenocarcinoma or squamous cell carcinoma, were aged 60 to 69 when blood was donated, and were mostly former smokers. Before blood donation, treatments including platinum chemotherapy had been received by the patients, and nivolumab or pembrolizumab had been received by some of the patients. TCRB deep sequencing tracked the frequency of neoantigen-specific clonotypes in tumor resections, non-adjacent lung and cultured T-cell products. What the research found in general, with its limitations: Some blood-derived responses might reflect in vitro priming of naive T cells or cross-reactivity rather than memory responses to the cancer.

The library came from the immunoSEQ multiplex PCR assay. Qiagen DNeasy or QIAamp micro DNA kits were used to isolate DNA, and the Adaptive Biotechnology human TCRB sequencing kit was used to sequence TCRB. An Illumina MiSeq was used to sequence the TCRB libraries. The authors' analysis ran thus. The kit provider's software was used to analyze TCRB sequence data, and Fisher's exact test was applied to assess tumor enrichment of clonotype templates. Here the immuneACCESS table is served through TCRdb, limited to in-frame sequences with V and J called. Missing clones are a known gap in these copies; in checked studies unresolved V genes cover under half, and the rest lacks a known reason. The V and J calls and the clone size are those of that table, but D and trimming were determined from the DNA. Counted in this sample were about 10,000 clones; approximately 66% of them appeared once. The ten largest clones capture 15% of the sample.

Non-adjacent lung tissue was collected from the same resection as far from the malignant lesion as possible, at a distance of at least 3 cm. Trimming takes 8 bases off V and 8 bases off J; junction bases not matched to a gene: 6. The CDR3 spans 12 residues, from the cysteine through the phenylalanine. Only the CDR3 part of the read is kept: 36 bases, read in frame from the first base. Taken from the germline V gene, the CDR1 and CDR2 loops are ENHRY and SYGVKD. This receptor was obtained from a man aged 60 to 75 with non-small cell lung cancer. The specimen sequenced was normal lung tissue taken away from the tumor. The V and J segments used are TRBV10-3 and TRBJ2-1; 7 bases in the junction line up with TRBD1. The DNA reads as follows: TGTGCCATCGGGTTCCAGGGGGATGAGCAGTTCTTC. This codes for CAIGFQGDEQFF.